Shown below are 14 T cell receptor beta chains from a single sample sequenced in a study of graft-versus-host responses after intestinal transplantation. The antigens for these receptors are not known. Some clones are missing from TCRdb's copy, which holds only in-frame ones; the method was immunoSEQ multiplex PCR. The table lists fewer than 85,000 clones, approximately 93% of them singletons, with roughly 0.53% in the top ten. The material sequenced was unstimulated CD8+ T cells sorted from spleen or lymph node cells, taken before intestinal transplant. These receptor sequences come from a human donor who received an intestinal transplant.

This clone was detected only a few times. One junction end does not reproduce the germline sequence, and a read error may be involved. The rearrangement uses TRBV10-1 and TRBJ1-1, with D unresolved. In germline, CDR1 is WNHNN, CDR2 SYGVQD (reference sequence). This CDR3 is 10 amino acids long. In nucleotides, the CDR3 is TGCGCCAGCAGTGAGGTGGCGAACCACTTT. As protein: CASSEVANHF.

The V gene is TRBV30, the J gene TRBJ2-1, with 12 bases lining up with TRBD2. The CDR3 sequence is 14 residues long. V lost 7 bases to trimming and J lost 7 bases; unmatched junction nucleotides: 8. In germline, CDR1 is GTSNPN, CDR2 SVGIG (reference sequence). The CDR3 bases are TGTGCCTTCCCGACTAGCGGGAGCTCGAATGAGCAGTTCTTC. Amino acid sequence: CAFPTSGSSNEQFF.

This clone was recorded once. V gene TRBV30 combines with J gene TRBJ1-2; D remains ambiguous. The CDR3 is 12 residues long. Germline loops: CDR1 GTSNPN, CDR2 SVGIG (reference sequence). The V end was cut by 0 bases, the J end by 2 bases, with 4 bases between. CDR3 sequence (DNA): TGTGCCTGGAGTGTATACAACTATGGCTACACCTTC. Amino acid sequence: CAWSVYNYGYTF. The entire variable domain, with the rest obtained from reference TRBV30 and TRBJ1-2, is as follows: SQTIHQWPATLVQPVGSPLSLECTVEGTSNPNLYWYRQAAGRGLQLLFYSVGIGQISSEVPQNLSASRPQDRQFILSSKKLLLSDSGFYLCAWSVYNYGYTFGSGTRLTVV.

The chain links TRBV4-2 to TRBJ2-7, with 8 nucleotides matching TRBD1. CDR1 and CDR2 from the germline V gene are LGHNA and YNFKEQ. V was clipped by 3 bases and J by 3 bases; unmatched bases: 4. There are 14 residues in the CDR3. CDR3 nucleotide sequence: TGTGCCAGCAGCCACAGACAGGGGATCTACGAGCAGTACTTC. Translation gives CASSHRQGIYEQYF.

This chain uses TRBV7-9 with TRBJ2-7, with D uncertain. CDR1 is SEHNR and CDR2 is FQNEAQ in the germline V gene (reference sequence). This CDR3 contains 15 residues. Trimming took off 7 bases at V and 2 bases at J, with 18 bases between the two ends. The CDR3 sequence: CASNRRQSPPYEQYF. The CDR3 nucleotides read TGTGCCAGCAATCGACGGCAGTCCCCACCCTACGAGCAGTACTTC.

The gene calls are TRBV10-2 and TRBJ1-1; maybe TRBD1 (5 bases). The V gene's germline CDR1 is WSHSY and CDR2 SAAADI. Trimming shortened V by 5 bases and J by 4 bases, and 11 bases separated the two germline ends. The CDR3 is 13 amino acids. The CDR3 DNA follows: TGCGCCAGCAGTCGGGGACCTGGCACTGAAGCTTTCTTT. Its translation is CASSRGPGTEAFF.

This clone was observed once. The chain recombines TRBV5-1 with TRBJ2-2, with D perhaps being TRBD1 or TRBD2 (5 bases each). The germline CDR1 and CDR2 sequences are SGHRS and YFSETQ. V gave up 3 bases and J gave up 8 bases, with 20 bases separating them. The CDR3 sequence is 16 residues long. In DNA form, the CDR3 reads TGCGCCAGCAGCTGGCCTGGGGGATTGGCTAAAGGGGAGCTGTTTTTT. It specifies CASSWPGGLAKGELFF.

The CDR3 loop reads CASSQDMTEPYGYTF. The CDR3 coding sequence is TGCGCCAGCAGCCAAGATATGACCGAGCCTTATGGCTACACCTTC. The V gene is TRBV4-1, the J gene TRBJ1-2; no firm D call. In germline, CDR1 is MGHRA, CDR2 YSYEKL. V shed 0 bases and J shed 5 bases, with 13 bases lying between them. The CDR3 runs to 15 residues.

The V gene is TRBV7-6, the J gene TRBJ2-7; 8 bases are shared with TRBD2. With 3 bases clipped from V and 4 bases from J, the junction kept 2 bases outside the gene matches. Germline values: CDR1 SGHVS, CDR2 FNYEAQ. The CDR3 sequence is 13 residues long. In nucleotides, the CDR3 is TGTGCCAGCAGCTTGGTAGCGGGATACGAGCAGTACTTC. It yields the protein CASSLVAGYEQYF.

This chain connects TRBV6-5 to TRBJ2-2; 8 nucleotides line up with TRBD2. V gave up 11 bases and J gave up 8 bases; unmatched junction bases: 7. The CDR3 is 12 amino acids. CDR1 is MNHEY and CDR2 is SVGAGI in the germline V gene. The CDR3 DNA is TGTGCCGGCGGGGGGAATACGGGGGAGCTGTTTTTT. Translated: CAGGGNTGELFF.

The V and J genes are TRBV10-2 and TRBJ2-7, with D tentatively TRBD1 or TRBD2 (5 bases each). Germline CDR1 and CDR2: WSHSY and SAAADI. CDR3 length: 10 residues. V was trimmed by 8 bases and J by 4 bases, leaving 6 bases between them. The CDR3 DNA is TGCGCCAGCGGGGGTTACGAGCAGTACTTC. This encodes CASGGYEQYF.

The chain joins TRBV5-6 to TRBJ1-1; unclear D gene. V lost 4 bases and J 0 bases, leaving 13 bases between the germline ends. The CDR3 is made up of 15 amino acids. Germline V CDR1 and CDR2: SGHDT, YYEEEE. In DNA, the CDR3 is TGTGCCAGCAGCAGACCGAACTTATTGAACACTGAAGCTTTCTTT. It specifies CASSRPNLLNTEAFF.

The chain links TRBV15 to TRBJ1-5, with a possible D match to TRBD1 (5 bases). Deletions cut 0 bases from V and 4 bases from J, with 13 bases between. The CDR3 covers 16 residues. Germline CDR1 LNHNV, CDR2 YYDKDF (reference sequence). CDR3 sequence: CATSREARVGNQPQHF. The DNA of the CDR3 is TGTGCCACCAGCAGAGAAGCCAGGGTGGGAAATCAGCCCCAGCATTTT.

The rearrangement joins TRBV15 to TRBJ2-7; TRBD1 is a possible D gene (6 bases). Trimming left V 0 bases short and J 6 bases short, with 12 bases between. CDR1 and CDR2 from the germline V gene are LNHNV and YYDKDF (reference sequence). This CDR3 is 14 amino acids long. CDR3 loop: CATSREHREGEQYF. The CDR3 bases are TGTGCCACCAGCAGAGAGCACAGGGAAGGCGAGCAGTACTTC. The variable domain in full, completed from reference TRBV15 and TRBJ2-7, reads DAMVIQNPRYQVTQFGKPVTLSCSQTLNHNVMYWYQQKSSQAPKLLFHYYDKDFNNEADTPDNFQSRRPNTSFCFLDIRSPGLGDTAMYLCATSREHREGEQYFGPGTRLTVT.